Below are 28 T cell receptor beta chains sequenced from a single sample in a study of OX40 agonist ivuxolimab in advanced cancers. Sequenced by immunoSEQ multiplex PCR; TCRdb stores in-frame clones only, minus some. The repertoire includes around 68,000 clones, around 83% of them detected once, and roughly 17% sits in the top ten. The specimen comprised CD4+ or CD8+ T cells sorted from blood, sampled in a trial of the OX40 agonist ivuxolimab. The receptors were gathered from an adult with an advanced solid tumor such as melanoma, head and neck, liver or kidney cancer.

J is TRBJ2-1 and V is TRBV28; the match to TRBD2 covers 7 bases. In germline, CDR1 is MDHEN, CDR2 SYDVKM. This CDR3 comprises 14 residues. V lost 4 bases to trimming and J lost 3 bases; unmatched junction nucleotides: 3. The CDR3: CASSSGGGYNEQFF. In DNA, the CDR3 is TGTGCCAGCAGTTCCGGCGGGGGCTACAATGAGCAGTTCTTC.

This rearrangement joins TRBV19 to TRBJ1-5, with D perhaps TRBD1 (6 bases). The germline gives CDR1 LNHDA, CDR2 SQIVND (reference sequence). CDR3 length: 18 residues. Trimming removed 3 bases from V and 6 bases from J, with 24 bases in between. CDR3 protein: CASSIGWGRGQGGQPQHF. The CDR3 bases are TGTGCCAGTAGTATTGGGTGGGGGCGCGGACAAGGCGGTCAGCCCCAGCATTTT.

In its sample, this clone was seen once. The rearrangement uses TRBV5-1 and TRBJ2-3; 10 bases fit TRBD2. V trimming: 0 bases; J trimming: 6 bases; junction bases outside the gene matches: 10. The length of the CDR3 is 17 residues. Germline V CDR1 and CDR2: SGHRS, YFSETQ. The chain's CDR3 is CASSLGPAGGSSDTQYF. CDR3 coding DNA: TGCGCCAGCAGCTTGGGGCCAGCGGGAGGGTCTTCGGATACGCAGTATTTT.

The gene calls are TRBV5-6 and TRBJ1-5; D not resolved. CDR1 and CDR2 from the germline V gene are SGHDT and YYEEEE. V lost 0 bases and J lost 7, with 11 bases in between. The CDR3 loop spans 14 amino acids. The CDR3 nucleotides are TGTGCCAGCAGCTTGGTTGGTGGAAACCAGCCCCAGCATTTT. Protein: CASSLVGGNQPQHF.

The J gene is TRBJ2-7, the V gene TRBV6-1; 9 positions agree with TRBD2. Trimming cost V 6 bases and J 2 bases; bases outside gene matches: 5. The CDR3 spans 14 residues. Per germline, CDR1 MNHNS and CDR2 SASEGT. The CDR3 protein is CASRTGGRAYEQYF. CDR3 bases: TGTGCCAGCAGGACGGGCGGGAGGGCCTACGAGCAGTACTTC.

The chain uses TRBV28 and TRBJ1-1, with a possible D match to TRBD1 (6 bases). This CDR3 is built from 16 residues. V lost 6 bases and J lost 0, with 17 bases in between. CDR1 and CDR2 (germline): MDHEN, SYDVKM. The CDR3 bases are TGTGCCAGCAGATCCCTGGGGGGGCTGATGAACACTGAAGCTTTCTTT. Its translation is CASRSLGGLMNTEAFF.

The chain uses TRBV6-5 and TRBJ1-5; 9 positions agree with TRBD1. V was clipped by 10 bases and J by 0 bases; unmatched bases: 7. The CDR3 spans 15 residues. CDR1 is MNHEY, CDR2 SVGAGI, per germline. This CDR3 is CATGDRDYSNQPQHF. The CDR3 nucleotides read TGTGCCACCGGGGACAGGGATTATAGCAATCAGCCCCAGCATTTT.

The J gene is TRBJ2-1, the V gene TRBV5-1; no reliable D call. Germline V gene data show CDR1 as SGHRS and CDR2 as YFSETQ. The ends were cut back, 4 bases at V and 0 bases at J, with 17 bases in the middle. The CDR3 has 17 amino acids. CDR3 coding DNA: TGCGCCAGCAGCGGGTACCTTCCAAAAAGCTCCTACAATGAGCAGTTCTTC. This sequence encodes CASSGYLPKSSYNEQFF.

The CDR3 nucleotides are TGTGCCAGCAGTTGGACAGCAGCCTACGAGCAGTACTTC. This encodes CASSWTAAYEQYF. The J gene is TRBJ2-7, the V gene TRBV6-5, with D perhaps TRBD1 (6 bases). CDR1 MNHEY and CDR2 SVGAGI come from the germline V gene. V shed 4 bases and J shed 2 bases, with 9 bases lying between them. The CDR3 extends over 13 amino acids.

This chain connects TRBV6-5 to TRBJ2-5; TRBD1 aligns across 7 bases. Near its end, the DNA agrees better with TRBJ2-7, so the J call may be wrong. The germline V gene encodes CDR1 MNHEY and CDR2 SVGAGI. There are 15 residues in the CDR3. The CDR3 reads CASSRAPGQTYEQYF. In nucleotides, the CDR3 is TGTGCCAGCAGTCGTGCTCCGGGACAGACCTACGAGCAGTACTTC.

The chain recombines TRBV10-2 with TRBJ2-7; the match to TRBD2 covers 10 bases. The CDR3 is made up of 17 amino acids. Germline values: CDR1 WSHSY, CDR2 SAAADI. After removal of 3 bases from V and 2 bases from J, the junction contained 10 bases not matched to a gene. CDR3 sequence: CASSEPGLAYRPYEQYF. CDR3 sequence (DNA): TGCGCCAGCAGTGAACCGGGACTAGCGTACCGACCCTACGAGCAGTACTTC.

The genes are TRBV5-4 and TRBJ2-3; 12 bases fit TRBD2. Germline V lookup: CDR1 SGHNT, CDR2 YYREEE (reference sequence). The V and J ends lost 4 bases and 2 bases, in that order; junction bases with no gene match: 5. This CDR3 has 16 amino acids. The CDR3, as DNA: TGTGCCAGCAGCACGACTAGCGGGAGCCACACAGATACGCAGTATTTT. It is translated as CASSTTSGSHTDTQYF.

The rearrangement joins TRBV5-6 to TRBJ1-1, with D unresolved. CDR3 size: 11 residues. Per germline, CDR1 SGHDT and CDR2 YYEEEE. Trimming took off 2 bases at V and 7 bases at J, with 6 bases between the two ends. CDR3 DNA: TGTGCCAGCAGCTTAGGATTTGAAGCTTTCTTT. Translating it yields CASSLGFEAFF.

The chain couples TRBV28 to TRBJ1-1; tentatively, D is TRBD1 (5 bases). V was pared by 10 bases and J by 4 bases, with 13 bases between. Germline CDR1 MDHEN, CDR2 SYDVKM. The CDR3 consists of 12 residues. The CDR3, as DNA: TGTGCCACCCGGCCTAGGGGCACTGAAGCTTTCTTT. Protein sequence: CATRPRGTEAFF.

A note on this clone: Germline is not matched at one junction end, which may reflect a read error. In the same sample, other DNA sequences code for this CDR3. This chain links TRBV6-4 with TRBJ1-5; D uncertain. The CDR3 spans 13 residues. The V gene's germline CDR1 is MRHNA and CDR2 SNTAGT. The CDR3 spells CASSDREPQPQHF. CDR3 nucleotide sequence: TGTGCCAGCAGTGACAGGGAGCCCCAGCCCCAACATTTT.

This clone came up once. The chain recombines TRBV5-6 with TRBJ1-1, with TRBD1 matching 8 bases. Germline-derived CDR1 and CDR2 are SGHDT and YYEEEE. The CDR3 runs to 19 residues. J was trimmed by 0 bases and V by 4 bases; bases with no gene match: 17. The CDR3 reads CASSPELGARGQMNTEAFF. CDR3 coding DNA: TGTGCCAGCAGCCCTGAGCTTGGTGCCAGGGGGCAAATGAACACTGAAGCTTTCTTT.

The table lists this clone with a count of one. The gene calls are TRBV9 and TRBJ1-2; D gene ambiguous. The CDR3 totals 15 residues. V shed 0 bases and J shed 0 bases, with 9 bases lying between them. Germline loops: CDR1 SGDLS, CDR2 YYNGEE. The CDR3 DNA sequence: TGTGCCAGCAGCGTAGCCCAGGCTTCTAACTATGGCTACACCTTC. Translation: CASSVAQASNYGYTF.

The V and J genes are TRBV7-9 and TRBJ1-2; possible D gene TRBD1, 5 bases. The germline V gene encodes CDR1 SEHNR and CDR2 FQNEAQ (reference sequence). This CDR3 has 16 residues. The germline V and J ends were trimmed by 5 bases and 4 bases, with 20 bases remaining between them. The DNA for the CDR3 is TGTGCCAGCAGCCAAGATCCACAGGCGCCACTCTATGGCTACACCTTC. Residues: CASSQDPQAPLYGYTF.

This clone appeared a single time. The chain recombines TRBV28 with TRBJ1-5, with 7 bases identical to TRBD1. Germline lookup yields CDR1 MDHEN and CDR2 SYDVKM. Germline trimming cut 4 bases from V and 3 bases from J; bases unmatched to any gene: 3. This CDR3 has 14 amino acids. In DNA form, the CDR3 reads TGTGCCAGCAGTTCGGGACAGATCAATCAGCCCCAGCATTTT. Its protein product is CASSSGQINQPQHF.

The chain combines TRBV29-1 with TRBJ2-1, with TRBD1 matching over 11 bases. This CDR3 is built from 15 residues. In germline, CDR1 is SQVTM, CDR2 ANQGSEA. V gave up 4 bases and J gave up 7 bases; unmatched junction bases: 9. The CDR3 nucleotides are TGCAGCGTTGGGGACGGGGACAGGGGGGTGAATGAGCAGTTCTTC. Its protein is CSVGDGDRGVNEQFF.

The rearrangement joins TRBV7-9 to TRBJ1-1; D is uncertain. From germline, CDR1 is SEHNR and CDR2 FQNEAQ (reference sequence). V gave up 6 bases and J gave up 1 base, with 6 bases separating them. The CDR3 consists of 12 residues. CDR3 residues: CASSRENTEAFF. As DNA, the CDR3 is TGTGCCAGCAGTAGAGAGAACACTGAAGCTTTCTTT.

The CDR3 nucleotides are TGCGCCAGCAGTCAATCTCCCGGACAGGGTAACGACGAGCAGTACTTC. Its translation: CASSQSPGQGNDEQYF. This chain connects TRBV23-1 to TRBJ2-7; TRBD1 aligns across 8 bases. TRBV23-1 is flagged as an ORF with uncertain function. The CDR3 sequence is 16 residues long. The junction had 9 bases not matched to a gene; V was cut back by 0 bases and J by 5 bases.

This chain uses TRBV19 with TRBJ2-1; possible D gene TRBD2, 6 bases. CDR1 is LNHDA and CDR2 is SQIVND in the germline V gene (reference sequence). This CDR3 region has 13 residues. CDR3 region: CAVAGSSYNEQFF. The CDR3, as DNA: TGTGCTGTTGCGGGGAGCTCCTACAATGAGCAGTTCTTC.

This sequence joins TRBV10-3 and TRBJ2-7; D might be TRBD1 (5 bases). V lost 8 bases and J 5 bases, leaving 13 bases between the germline ends. Germline CDR1 is ENHRY and CDR2 is SYGVKD. The CDR3 covers 12 residues. The CDR3 spells CAIETEVNEQYF. CDR3 sequence (DNA): TGTGCCATCGAGACAGAAGTCAACGAGCAGTACTTC.

This chain connects TRBV5-1 to TRBJ2-2, with a tentative D call TRBD1 (6 bases). Germline V gene lookup returns CDR1 SGHRS and CDR2 YFSETQ. Trimming cost V 0 bases and J 7 bases, with 13 bases left between them. The CDR3 sequence is 15 residues long. CDR3: CASSLALDRRGELFF. CDR3 nucleotides: TGCGCCAGCAGCTTGGCCCTGGACAGACGCGGGGAGCTGTTTTTT.

The rearrangement links TRBV19 to TRBJ1-1, with unresolved D. CDR3 length equals 15 residues. Trimming removed 5 bases at V and 1 base at J, with 14 bases between. Germline V lookup: CDR1 LNHDA, CDR2 SQIVND (reference sequence). In nucleotides, the CDR3 is TGTGCCAGTAGTCCCCTCCTCAGCAGGAACACTGAAGCTTTCTTT. Protein: CASSPLLSRNTEAFF.

This chain uses TRBV2 with TRBJ1-3; TRBD1 is a possible D gene (5 bases). Trimming took off 8 bases at V and 4 bases at J, with 9 bases between the two ends. This CDR3 has 12 residues. Looked up from germline, CDR1 is SNHLY and CDR2 is FYNNEI. The CDR3 nucleotides are TGTGCCAGCGGAGGGGAAGGAAACACCATATATTTT. It yields the protein CASGGEGNTIYF.

V and J are TRBV28 and TRBJ2-1; TRBD2 might be the D (5 bases). The germline V gene has CDR1 MDHEN and CDR2 SYDVKM. The CDR3 is made up of 16 amino acids. The germline V and J ends were trimmed by 8 bases and 8 bases, with 25 bases remaining between them. CDR3 in DNA: TGTGCCAGCTCAACTTCGGGGAGCAGTCTTACGTATGAGCAGTTCTTC. This codes for CASSTSGSSLTYEQFF.